The 8 T cell receptor beta chains reported below all come from one sample, sequenced in a study of a mutant IDH1 vaccine in newly diagnosed glioma. The repertoire was sequenced with immunoSEQ multiplex PCR; TCRdb's copy has only in-frame clones and lacks some. The sample includes tens of thousands of clones, roughly 80% of them seen just once. As to time point: baseline, week 1 (first vaccination visit). Treatment given: pre-vaccination baseline after standard-of-care therapy. The sequenced sample was PBMCs, obtained from a glioma patient treated with radiotherapy, temozolomide or both. These receptors came from a woman aged 45 to 65 with glioma.

V is TRBV2 and J is TRBJ1-6; possibly TRBD1 for D (5 bases). V was trimmed by 7 bases and J by 6 bases, leaving 16 bases between them. The CDR3 contains 15 residues. The germline gives CDR1 SNHLY, CDR2 FYNNEI. This chain's CDR3 is CASTGGVGGNSPLHF. The CDR3 DNA is TGTGCCAGCACAGGAGGGGTTGGTGGTAATTCACCCCTCCACTTT. The variable domain in full, with the rest retrieved from reference TRBV2 and TRBJ1-6, is EPEVTQTPSHQVTQMGQEVILRCVPISNHLYFYWYRQILGQKVEFLVSFYNNEISEKSEIFDDQFSVERPDGSNFTLKIRSTKLEDSAMYFCASTGGVGGNSPLHFGNGTRLTVT.

This clone was recorded a few times. V is TRBV4-1 and J is TRBJ1-2; the match to TRBD1 covers 9 bases. The germline V gene encodes CDR1 MGHRA and CDR2 YSYEKL. There are 17 residues in the CDR3. V dropped 0 bases and J dropped 5; count of bases not matched to a gene: 10. The CDR3 spells CASSQDTGTGYGYGYTF. The CDR3 coding sequence is TGCGCCAGCAGCCAAGACACTGGGACAGGGTACGGATATGGCTACACCTTC.

The chain is built from TRBV10-1 and TRBJ2-5, with 9 bases identical to TRBD2. The CDR3 is 15 amino acids. The V gene's germline CDR1 is WNHNN and CDR2 SYGVQD (reference sequence). After removal of 4 bases from V and 7 bases from J, the junction contained 10 bases not matched to a gene. The CDR3: CASSGPGGLAGTQYF. Here the CDR3 DNA reads TGCGCCAGCAGTGGCCCAGGGGGACTAGCAGGGACCCAGTACTTC.

V is TRBV30 and J is TRBJ1-5; perhaps TRBD1 as D (5 bases). The germline gives CDR1 GTSNPN, CDR2 SVGIG (reference sequence). V shed 0 bases and J shed 3 bases, with 12 bases lying between them. The CDR3 totals 15 residues. CDR3 nucleotides: TGTGCCTGGAGTGTACGGGGGGTTGACAATCAGCCCCAGCATTTT. This codes for CAWSVRGVDNQPQHF. Complete variable domain (other parts from reference TRBV30 and TRBJ1-5): SQTIHQWPATLVQPVGSPLSLECTVEGTSNPNLYWYRQAAGRGLQLLFYSVGIGQISSEVPQNLSASRPQDRQFILSSKKLLLSDSGFYLCAWSVRGVDNQPQHFGDGTRLSIL.

The gene calls are TRBV5-1 and TRBJ1-1; the match to TRBD1 covers 7 bases. Unmatched junction bases numbered 7, after V lost 3 bases and J lost 2 bases. Looked up from germline, CDR1 is SGHRS and CDR2 is YFSETQ. The CDR3 runs to 15 residues. This chain's CDR3 is CASSSRTGINTEAFF. The CDR3, as DNA: TGCGCCAGCAGCTCGCGGACAGGTATAAACACTGAAGCTTTCTTT.

The chain is built from TRBV4-2 and TRBJ2-3; 7 bases map to TRBD2. V dropped 1 base and J dropped 2; count of bases not matched to a gene: 6. Germline-derived CDR1 and CDR2 are LGHNA and YNFKEQ. The CDR3 runs 16 residues. The CDR3 loop reads CASSQVRTSDTDTQYF. CDR3 DNA sequence: TGTGCCAGCAGCCAAGTTCGAACTAGCGACACAGATACGCAGTATTTT.

The chain has TRBV13 and TRBJ1-5; possible D gene TRBD1, 5 bases. CDR3 length equals 14 residues. V was cut by 0 bases and J by 2 bases, with 5 bases left in between. Looked up from germline, CDR1 is PRHDT and CDR2 is FYEKMQ (reference sequence). Here the CDR3 DNA reads TGTGCCAGCAGCTTAGGAGGGGGCAATCAGCCCCAGCATTTT. Its translation: CASSLGGGNQPQHF.

This chain joins TRBV28 and TRBJ1-5; unclear D gene. V gave up 1 base and J gave up 9 bases, with 10 bases separating them. CDR3 length equals 13 residues. CDR1 is MDHEN and CDR2 is SYDVKM in the germline V gene. The CDR3 region has the DNA TGTGCCAGCAGTTTATCCCGGACTTCGCCCCAGCATTTT. Translating gives CASSLSRTSPQHF.